This T cell receptor beta chain was captured by sequencing in a study of T cell changes during pregnancy in multiple sclerosis (dated by TCRdb to the late 2010s). With regard to the full study: The study looked at changes in the T cell repertoire across pregnancy in women with multiple sclerosis.

V and J are truncated by 4 bases and 5 bases respectively, leaving an intervening sequence of 19 bases. CDR1 and CDR2 (LNHDA, SQIVND) derive from the germline V gene (reference sequence). The CDR3 numbers 16 residues from cysteine through phenylalanine. Left in the record is the CDR3 DNA by itself, 48 bases read in frame from the first base. As concerns this clone: No antigen is known for it. Base qualities are missing; no much larger clone stands one base away.

Receptors were amplified or captured by the immunoSEQ multiplex PCR assay. In its TCRdb copy, this immuneACCESS table keeps in-frame sequences only and misses some clones. Where compared with another copy, unresolved V genes explain less than half of these, and the others have no known cause. A total of roughly 40,000 clones appear in this sample, around nine tenths of them only once. The ten most abundant clones make up less than 8.5% of the sample. Source: CD8+ T cells from peripheral blood mononuclear cells, taken before pregnancy. The sequence is built from TRBV19 and TRBJ2-3; the D segment cannot be called with confidence. The sequence was obtained from a female donor with multiple sclerosis, enrolled in a pregnancy study. The nucleotides read TGTGCCAGTAGTACCCCAGTAACCCCAGATGGAGATACGCAGTATTTT. Translation gives CASSTPVTPDGDTQYF.